One and the same sample provided the 18 T cell receptor beta chains below, sequenced in a study of cytomegalovirus exposure and HLA in healthy donors. It was with 60 Vbeta and 13 Jbeta primers that the PCR ran. Sequencing was performed with immunoSEQ multiplex PCR; in TCRdb, only in-frame clones are kept and a portion is missing. The sample has 120,000 or so clones, around 74% seen once. Sequencing input: PBMCs. The receptors here all came from a woman between 50 and 59 years old in good health and CMV-seropositive.

V gene TRBV9 combines with J gene TRBJ1-3; D ambiguous. Trimming removed 0 bases from V and 0 bases from J, with 16 bases in between. The germline gives CDR1 SGDLS, CDR2 YYNGEE. This CDR3 is built from 18 residues. CDR3 residues: CASSVAHGGRGSGNTIYF. As DNA, the CDR3 is TGTGCCAGCAGCGTAGCTCACGGAGGGCGAGGCTCTGGAAACACCATATATTTT.

The rearrangement joins TRBV27 to TRBJ1-4; perhaps TRBD1 as D (6 bases). The germline V and J ends were trimmed by 2 bases and 7 bases, with 11 bases remaining between them. The germline V gene encodes CDR1 MNHEY and CDR2 SMNVEV (reference sequence). This CDR3 contains 14 residues. The CDR3 region has the DNA TGTGCCAGCAGTTTACGGGGGGCGGGTGAAAAACTGTTTTTT. Translation: CASSLRGAGEKLFF.

This sequence joins TRBV10-2 and TRBJ2-3; 11 bases are a match to TRBD2. The V gene's germline CDR1 is WSHSY and CDR2 SAAADI. The J segment lost 3 bases and the V segment lost 7 bases, leaving 6 bases of the junction unmatched. CDR3 length: 15 amino acids. This CDR3 reads CASKIAGGPTDTQYF. CDR3 in DNA: TGCGCCAGCAAAATAGCGGGGGGGCCAACAGATACGCAGTATTTT.

This rearrangement joins TRBV10-3 to TRBJ2-5, with 14 bases that match TRBD2. Germline loops: CDR1 ENHRY, CDR2 SYGVKD. The CDR3 sequence is 14 residues long. Trimming at V came to 9 bases and at J to 3 bases, leaving 3 bases not matched to a gene. The CDR3 nucleotides are TGTGCCATTCAGACTAGCGGGGGGGAAGAGACCCAGTACTTC. Encoded protein: CAIQTSGGEETQYF.

In this sample, this clone turned up a few times. CDR3 sequence reads: CASSYGLDAGEQYF. The CDR3 coding sequence is TGTGCCAGCAGCTACGGACTGGACGCCGGCGAGCAGTACTTC. The rearrangement links TRBV5-5 to TRBJ2-7, with D perhaps TRBD2 (5 bases). Germline assignment: CDR1 SGHKS and CDR2 YYEKEE (reference sequence). V was shortened by 3 bases and J by 6 bases, with 16 bases between the two germline ends. The CDR3 covers 14 residues.

The V call is TRBV7-2, the J call TRBJ2-7; weak D call: TRBD1 (5 bases). CDR1 is SGHTA, CDR2 FQGNSA, per germline. The V gene lost 3 bases and the J gene lost 1 base, with 13 bases spanning the gap. The CDR3 sequence is 15 residues long. The CDR3 region has the DNA TGTGCCAGCAGCTTCAGGGATGGGCCATCCTACGAGCAGTACTTC. It specifies CASSFRDGPSYEQYF.

The chain is built from TRBV4-3 and TRBJ1-2, with no clear D. Between the trimmed V and J ends, which lost 1 base and 4 bases, there was a span of 10 bases. Germline lookup yields CDR1 LGHNA and CDR2 YSLEER. This CDR3 region has 14 residues. CDR3 coding DNA: TGCGCCAGCAGCCAAGTAGCGGTTCCCTATGGCTACACCTTC. It encodes CASSQVAVPYGYTF.

The chain employs TRBV6-6 and TRBJ1-3; TRBD1 aligns across 7 bases. The V gene end was trimmed by 6 bases and the J gene end by 0 bases; junction bases not matched to a gene: 2. This CDR3 contains 14 residues. Germline CDR1 is MNHNY and CDR2 is SVGAGI (reference sequence). This CDR3 is CASSPGGSGNTIYF. The CDR3, as DNA: TGTGCCAGCAGCCCAGGGGGCTCTGGAAACACCATATATTTT.

This clone was recorded a few times. V usage is TRBV7-8 and J usage is TRBJ2-1; 8 nucleotides line up with TRBD2. V trimming: 4 bases; J trimming: 6 bases; junction bases outside the gene matches: 8. The CDR3 is made up of 15 amino acids. CDR1 and CDR2 from the germline V gene are SGHVS and FQNEAQ. The CDR3 DNA reads TGTGCCAGCAGCTCGCGAGGCGGGGGGCCCAATGAGCAGTTCTTC. As protein: CASSSRGGGPNEQFF.

The chain employs TRBV18 and TRBJ1-1, with TRBD1 matching 7 bases. V lost 4 bases and J lost 8; bases outside the gene matches: 4. Germline assignment: CDR1 KGHSH and CDR2 LQKENI. The CDR3 is made up of 12 amino acids. CDR3 sequence reads: CASSLGTAEAFF. DNA for the CDR3: TGTGCCAGCTCACTAGGGACAGCCGAAGCTTTCTTT.

The V and J genes are TRBV20-1 and TRBJ2-3; D not certain. CDR3 size: 11 residues. The germline V and J ends were trimmed by 4 bases and 6 bases, with 8 bases remaining between them. Germline CDR1 reads DFQATT; CDR2 reads SNEGSKA (reference sequence). In DNA form, the CDR3 reads TGCAGTGCTATAGCATCCGATACGCAGTATTTT. Protein product: CSAIASDTQYF.

This rearrangement joins TRBV19 to TRBJ1-1; D gene unclear. The CDR3 extends over 13 amino acids. V lost 9 bases, J lost 2 bases, and 13 bases lay in between. Germline CDR1 is LNHDA and CDR2 is SQIVND (reference sequence). CDR3 in DNA: TGTGCCAGCTTTGGCGGGAGTAACACTGAAGCTTTCTTT. Its translation is CASFGGSNTEAFF.

The V and J genes are TRBV19 and TRBJ1-4; TRBD1 agrees at 7 bases. Germline CDR1 is LNHDA and CDR2 is SQIVND (reference sequence). The V and J ends lost 6 bases and 7 bases, in that order; junction bases with no gene match: 11. The CDR3 sequence is 15 residues long. CDR3 nucleotides: TGTGCCAGTAGAGTGACAGGGCCCAGGGGTGAAAAACTGTTTTTT. Protein sequence: CASRVTGPRGEKLFF.

This clone was counted between two and nine times. The chain combines TRBV2 with TRBJ1-5; D is perhaps TRBD1 (5 bases). Germline lookup yields CDR1 SNHLY and CDR2 FYNNEI. Deletions cut 2 bases from V and 11 bases from J, with 19 bases between. This CDR3 region has 15 residues. The CDR3 loop reads CASSESDSWGRTQHF. The DNA of the CDR3 is TGTGCCAGCAGTGAATCTGACAGTTGGGGTAGGACCCAGCATTTT.

This clone appeared a few times. The J gene is TRBJ2-7, the V gene TRBV7-8; D remains ambiguous. Germline CDR1 is SGHVS and CDR2 is FQNEAQ. The CDR3 length is 12 residues. V was cut by 4 bases and J by 3 bases, with 7 bases left in between. CDR3 DNA sequence: TGTGCCAGCAGCTCCTACGGCTACGAGCAGTACTTC. Its translation is CASSSYGYEQYF.

This clone was recorded once. CDR3 loop: CASSVDNRGLGETQYF. The CDR3 DNA is TGTGCCAGCAGTGTCGACAACAGGGGGCTCGGAGAGACCCAGTACTTC. The chain couples TRBV25-1 to TRBJ2-5, with 9 bases lining up with TRBD1. Germline V gene sequence: CDR1 MGHDK, CDR2 SYGVNS. The length of the CDR3 is 16 residues. The J segment lost 4 bases and the V segment lost 4 bases, leaving 10 bases of the junction unmatched. The entire variable domain, with the rest obtained from reference TRBV25-1 and TRBJ2-5, is as follows: EADIYQTPRYLVIGTGKKITLECSQTMGHDKMYWYQQDPGMELHLIHYSYGVNSTEKGDLSSESTVSRIRTEHFPLTLESARPSHTSQYLCASSVDNRGLGETQYFGPGTRLLVL.

The rearrangement links TRBV20-1 to TRBJ2-7; D gene ambiguous. Trimming removed 5 bases from V and 6 bases from J, with 11 bases in between. This CDR3 has 11 amino acids. Germline CDR1 reads DFQATT; CDR2 reads SNEGSKA (reference sequence). This CDR3 reads CSAVIAFEQYF. CDR3 bases: TGCAGTGCTGTGATAGCTTTCGAGCAGTACTTC.

This clone showed up just once. The chain employs TRBV5-4 and TRBJ2-5; 13 nucleotides align to TRBD2. V was pared by 4 bases and J by 1 base, with 1 base of the junction left unmatched. Germline V CDR1 and CDR2: SGHNT, YYREEE (reference sequence). The CDR3 totals 15 residues. The CDR3 DNA sequence: TGTGCCAGCAGCCGGACTAGCGGGGGCCAAGAGACCCAGTACTTC. This translates into CASSRTSGGQETQYF.